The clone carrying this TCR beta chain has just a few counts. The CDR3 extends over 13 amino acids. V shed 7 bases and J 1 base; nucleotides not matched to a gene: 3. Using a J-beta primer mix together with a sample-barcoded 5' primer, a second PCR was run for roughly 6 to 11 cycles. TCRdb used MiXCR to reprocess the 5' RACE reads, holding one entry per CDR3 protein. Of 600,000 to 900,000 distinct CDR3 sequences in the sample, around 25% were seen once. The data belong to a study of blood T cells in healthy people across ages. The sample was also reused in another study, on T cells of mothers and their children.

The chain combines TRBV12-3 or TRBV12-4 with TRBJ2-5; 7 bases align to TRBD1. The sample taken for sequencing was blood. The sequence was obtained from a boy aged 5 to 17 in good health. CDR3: CASNRDSQETQYF. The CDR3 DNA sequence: TGTGCCAGCAATCGGGACAGCCAAGAGACCCAGTACTTC.